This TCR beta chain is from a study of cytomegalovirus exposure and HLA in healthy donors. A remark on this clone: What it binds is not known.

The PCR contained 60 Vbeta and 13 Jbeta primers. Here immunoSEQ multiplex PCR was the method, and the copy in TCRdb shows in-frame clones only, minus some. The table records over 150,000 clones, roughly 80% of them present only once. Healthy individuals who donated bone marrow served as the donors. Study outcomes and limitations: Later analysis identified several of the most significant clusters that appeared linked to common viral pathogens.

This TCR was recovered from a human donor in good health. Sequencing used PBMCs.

Here the CDR3 reads CASGLTQGSYEQYF. CDR3 sequence (DNA): TGTGCTAGTGGTTTGACTCAGGGGTCTTACGAGCAGTACTTC. This chain joins TRBV12-5 and TRBJ2-7; D is perhaps TRBD1 (6 bases). V lost 2 bases and J lost 4, with 12 bases in between. The CDR3 consists of 14 residues. Germline loops: CDR1 LGHNT, CDR2 FRNRAP.